A single T cell receptor beta chain is shown here with its context. The sample belongs to a study of human T cells and chemical hapten exposure. Time point of the sample: patch test 1, 2 weeks after DPC sensitization. Documented treatment: therapeutic diphenylcyclopropenone sensitization with weekly scalp DPC. The library tagged each cDNA molecule with unique molecular identifiers. Per the original methods: Across samples, TCR counts had a median of about 100,000 and ranged from about 23,224 to 690,600. MiXCR was run by TCRdb on the RACE reads, yielding one entry per CDR3 protein. V and J calls and clone size were set by TCRdb, not the authors. The table shows about 340,000 distinct CDR3 sequences, with under 8% occurring only once. CDR3 length: 11 amino acids. V dropped 8 bases and J dropped 9; count of bases not matched to a gene: 6. Germline-derived CDR1 and CDR2 are MDHEN and SYDVKM.

The source of this sequence is a woman under 30 with alopecia areata. Some clones in this sample may be carry-over from other donors' samples. Sequencing was performed on whole blood, taken in connection with sensitization to the hapten diphenylcyclopropenone (DPC). The rearrangement uses TRBV28 and TRBJ1-1; 7 bases agree with TRBD1. The CDR3: CASWDRTQAFF. The CDR3 DNA follows: TGTGCCAGCTGGGACAGAACCCAAGCTTTCTTT.